Listed below are T cell receptor beta chains from one sample, sequenced in a study of technical replicates of blood from several donors. Clones were read by immunoSEQ multiplex PCR, and TCRdb kept only the in-frame ones, dropping some. The data hold about 76,000 clones, with around 86% observed a single time. The sequenced material came from PBMCs. The receptors originated from a human donor in good health. Some clones in this sample may be carry-over from other donors' samples. Each CDR3 is given with its conserved first and last residue. D genes are given only for firm matches. Only some rows state a clone size, as once, few, many or a class for expanded clones.

v_call,j_call,d_call,clone_size,cdr3_aa,cdr3_nt
TRBV27,TRBJ1-6,-,-,CASSFYSYNSPLHF,TGTGCCAGCAGTTTTTACTCCTATAATTCACCCCTCCACTTT
TRBV30,TRBJ1-5,TRBD1,-,CAWSSGTVTNQPQHF,TGTGCCTGGAGTTCCGGGACAGTGACCAATCAGCCCCAGCATTTT
TRBV5-3,TRBJ2-2,-,-,CARSLSQARHTGELFF,TGTGCCAGAAGCTTGTCCCAGGCCCGGCACACCGGGGAGCTGTTTTTT
TRBV11-2,TRBJ2-1,TRBD2,-,CASNLARLRRGRDNEQFF,TGTGCCAGCAACCTAGCTCGTTTGAGGCGGGGGAGGGACAATGAGCAGTTCTTC
TRBV2,TRBJ2-7,-,-,CASRLLNEQYF,TGTGCCAGCAGGCTACTCAACGAGCAGTACTTC
TRBV30,TRBJ2-5,-,-,CALDSPVETQYF,TGTGCCTTGGACAGCCCGGTGGAGACCCAGTACTTC
TRBV7-3,TRBJ2-6,TRBD1,-,CASSPGQGRSGANVLTF,TGTGCCAGCAGCCCTGGACAGGGGCGGTCTGGGGCCAACGTCCTGACTTTC
TRBV5-6,TRBJ1-2,-,large,CASSLSGRGRGVSGYTF,TGTGCCAGCAGCTTGTCGGGTCGGGGCAGGGGAGTATCTGGCTACACCTTC
TRBV5-1,TRBJ1-1,TRBD1,few,CASSAQSRTGNTEAFF,TGCGCCAGCAGCGCTCAGTCGCGGACAGGAAACACTGAAGCTTTCTTT
TRBV19,TRBJ2-7,TRBD2,-,CASRPSGTSYEQYF,TGTGCCAGTAGGCCTAGCGGGACCTCCTACGAGCAGTACTTC
TRBV7-9,TRBJ2-1,-,-,CASSLVSDSGQFF,TGTGCCAGCAGCTTAGTTTCGGACAGCGGGCAGTTCTTC
TRBV6-5,TRBJ1-4,TRBD1,-,CASSHTPGGGEKLFF,TGTGCCAGCAGCCATACCCCAGGGGGCGGTGAAAAACTGTTTTTT
TRBV7-9,TRBJ1-2,TRBD1,-,CASTLGLDRTNYGYTF,TGTGCCAGCACCCTAGGTTTGGACAGGACTAACTATGGCTACACCTTC
TRBV5-6,TRBJ2-1,-,-,CASSLGAGGGYNEQFF,TGTGCCAGCAGCTTGGGGGCAGGGGGAGGCTACAATGAGCAGTTCTTC
TRBV2,TRBJ1-5,-,-,CASTRQGNQPQHF,TGTGCCAGCACCCGTCAGGGGAACCAGCCCCAGCATTTT
TRBV27,TRBJ2-1,TRBD2,-,CASMGSGSRNEQFF,TGTGCCAGCATGGGTAGCGGGAGTAGGAATGAGCAGTTCTTC
TRBV5-1,TRBJ1-1,-,few,CASSLAGPTEAFF,TGCGCCAGCAGCTTGGCAGGGCCCACTGAAGCTTTCTTT
TRBV11-1,TRBJ1-2,TRBD1,once,CASSFLQGAGGYTF,TGTGCCAGCAGCTTCTTACAGGGGGCAGGTGGCTACACCTTC
TRBV6-5,TRBJ1-2,-,-,CASSRARTNYGYTF,TGTGCCAGCAGTCGCGCGAGGACTAACTATGGCTACACCTTC
TRBV5-1,TRBJ2-1,TRBD1,-,CASRKGTGGGNEQFF,TGCGCCAGCAGGAAGGGGACAGGGGGCGGGAATGAGCAGTTCTTC
TRBV7-3,TRBJ2-5,TRBD1,-,CASSLQGAQGTQYF,TGTGCCAGCAGCTTACAGGGGGCCCAGGGGACCCAGTACTTC
TRBV19,TRBJ2-1,TRBD2,-,CASSRLADAYNEQFF,TGTGCCAGTAGTCGACTAGCGGACGCGTACAATGAGCAGTTCTTC
TRBV6-6,TRBJ2-1,-,-,CASTEGGSSYNEQFF,TGTGCCAGCACCGAAGGAGGGAGCTCCTACAATGAGCAGTTCTTC
TRBV27,TRBJ1-1,-,-,CASSVRQIAMNTEAFF,TGTGCCAGCAGTGTAAGACAGATAGCCATGAACACTGAAGCTTTCTTT
TRBV19,TRBJ1-2,TRBD1,-,CASSPPDRGPHYGYTF,TGTGCCAGTAGTCCACCGGACAGGGGCCCCCACTATGGCTACACCTTC
TRBV2,TRBJ1-6,-,-,CASRGTLLDNSPLHF,TGTGCCAGCAGGGGGACACTTCTCGATAATTCACCCCTCCACTTT
TRBV7-3,TRBJ2-7,TRBD1,few,CASSLTGGAGSYEQYF,TGTGCCAGCAGCTTAACAGGGGGCGCGGGTAGTTACGAGCAGTACTTC
TRBV4-3,TRBJ1-1,-,-,CASSQGSPRTAKAFF,TGCGCCAGCAGCCAAGGATCTCCTCGGACAGCAAAGGCTTTCTTT
TRBV6-4,TRBJ2-1,TRBD1,-,CASSDAPGQGLNEQFF,TGTGCCAGCAGTGACGCACCGGGACAGGGCCTCAATGAGCAGTTCTTC